These 11 T cell receptor beta chains came from one sample sequenced in a study of cytomegalovirus exposure and HLA in healthy donors. The PCR made use of 60 Vbeta and 13 Jbeta primers. Measured with immunoSEQ multiplex PCR; TCRdb has only the in-frame clones, and not every one. The sample records about 130,000 clones, roughly 84% being singletons. Sequencing was done on a sample of PBMCs. The receptors were sampled from a boy between 10 and 17 years old in good health and CMV-seronegative.

In its sample, this clone was seen once. The chain recombines TRBV7-2 with TRBJ1-3; TRBD1 aligns across 9 bases. CDR1 and CDR2 (germline): SGHTA, FQGNSA. This CDR3 region has 15 residues. J gave up 3 bases and V 4 bases, and 4 bases lay outside the gene matches. The CDR3: CASSSGQGYGNTIYF. The CDR3 DNA follows: TGTGCCAGCAGCTCGGGACAGGGATATGGAAACACCATATATTTT.

The genes are TRBV27 and TRBJ2-1, with D uncertain. V was shortened by 5 bases and J by 4 bases, with 9 bases between the two germline ends. CDR1 is MNHEY, CDR2 SMNVEV, per germline (reference sequence). The length of the CDR3 is 13 residues. The CDR3 protein is CASSEERYNEQFF. The CDR3 DNA follows: TGTGCCAGCAGTGAGGAGCGATACAATGAGCAGTTCTTC.

This rearrangement joins TRBV6-6 to TRBJ1-3; D remains ambiguous. Germline CDR1 and CDR2: MNHNY and SVGAGI (reference sequence). Between the trimmed V and J ends, which lost 5 bases and 0 bases, there was a span of 8 bases. The CDR3 is made up of 14 amino acids. CDR3 sequence: CASSGRGSGNTIYF. The CDR3 DNA is TGTGCCAGCAGTGGGAGAGGCTCTGGAAACACCATATATTTT.

This clone was detected once. This chain uses TRBV6-5 with TRBJ2-1; 8 bases map to TRBD1. V lost 6 bases and J lost 6; bases outside the gene matches: 10. There are 15 residues in the CDR3. CDR1 and CDR2 (germline): MNHEY, SVGAGI. DNA of the CDR3: TGTGCCAGCAGCCTCGGACAGGGAAAAACCAATGAGCAGTTCTTC. Protein: CASSLGQGKTNEQFF.

The sample holds one count of this clone. The V call is TRBV15, the J call TRBJ2-1; 10 bases fit TRBD2. Germline V lookup: CDR1 LNHNV, CDR2 YYDKDF (reference sequence). The CDR3 loop spans 18 amino acids. Trimming cost V 0 bases and J 1 base; bases outside gene matches: 6. DNA for the CDR3: TGTGCCACCAGCAGAGATCGCACTAGCGGGGCGTCCTACAATGAGCAGTTCTTC. It yields the protein CATSRDRTSGASYNEQFF.

This chain uses TRBV29-1 with TRBJ1-1, with no clear D. Germline-derived CDR1 and CDR2 are SQVTM and ANQGSEA. V was clipped by 4 bases and J by 4 bases, with 4 bases between them. The CDR3 runs 10 residues. In DNA form, the CDR3 reads TGCAGCGTTGGAGGCACTGAAGCTTTCTTT. It codes for CSVGGTEAFF.

This chain uses TRBV14 with TRBJ2-2; 7 nucleotides line up with TRBD1. The V and J ends lost 5 bases and 6 bases, in that order; junction bases with no gene match: 6. The germline V gene encodes CDR1 SGHDN and CDR2 FVKESK. The CDR3 loop spans 14 amino acids. CDR3 sequence reads: CASSVTGWAGELFF. The CDR3 DNA reads TGTGCCAGCAGCGTGACAGGGTGGGCCGGGGAGCTGTTTTTT.

The rearrangement uses TRBV10-3 and TRBJ1-5, with D hard to call. CDR3 length: 13 amino acids. V gave up 4 bases and J gave up 5 bases, with 9 bases separating them. In germline, CDR1 is ENHRY, CDR2 SYGVKD. The CDR3 here is CAISGPSHQPQHF. In DNA form, the CDR3 reads TGTGCCATCAGTGGTCCCTCCCATCAGCCCCAGCATTTT.

The chain recombines TRBV19 with TRBJ2-2, with D perhaps matching TRBD2 (5 bases). The CDR3 is 11 amino acids. Germline lookup yields CDR1 LNHDA and CDR2 SQIVND (reference sequence). The V gene lost 8 bases and the J gene lost 6 bases, with 7 bases spanning the gap. The CDR3, as DNA: TGTGCCAGTGCAGCGGCCGGGGAGCTGTTTTTT. Translated, it gives CASAAAGELFF.

The chain employs TRBV9 and TRBJ2-2, with 7 bases identical to TRBD1. The junction had 7 bases not matched to a gene; V was cut back by 4 bases and J by 1 base. CDR1 and CDR2 from the germline V gene are SGDLS and YYNGEE. This CDR3 region has 16 residues. The CDR3 is CASSPRTGMNTGELFF. The DNA for the CDR3 is TGTGCCAGCAGCCCAAGGACAGGAATGAACACCGGGGAGCTGTTTTTT.

V gene TRBV27 combines with J gene TRBJ1-1; maybe TRBD1 (6 bases). V lost 6 bases and J 5 bases, leaving 16 bases between the germline ends. The germline V gene encodes CDR1 MNHEY and CDR2 SMNVEV (reference sequence). This CDR3 has 14 residues. The CDR3 loop reads CASSTRTERTEAFF. DNA for the CDR3: TGTGCCAGCAGCACCCGGACAGAGAGGACTGAAGCTTTCTTT.